This T cell receptor (beta chain) was sequenced for a study of blood T cell repertoires in COVID-19. Across the study: Sources were T cells, B-cell-depleted T cells, or PBMCs; the material itself was cDNA or gDNA.

Recruits, aged roughly 18 to 100 years, lived in under 25 US areas. Before being deemed recovered, Cohort 3 donors had two negative PCRs, clearance, or symptom resolution. V lost 0 bases and J 5 bases, leaving 9 bases between the germline ends. Germline-derived CDR1 and CDR2 are ENHRY and SYGVKD. This CDR3 spans 14 amino acids. Some clones are missing from TCRdb's copy, which holds only in-frame ones; the method was immunoSEQ multiplex PCR. Of approximately 290,000 clones listed, around 90% were seen once; the top ten hold around 1.1%. Sequenced material: PBMCs or T cells enriched from blood (not recorded which). The source of this sequence is a woman in her twenties or thirties who had recovered from COVID-19. This chain links TRBV10-3 with TRBJ2-3; perhaps TRBD2 as D (5 bases). The CDR3 region has the DNA TGTGCCATCAGTGAGTCGGTCGGGGTAGATACGCAGTATTTT. Translation gives CAISESVGVDTQYF.